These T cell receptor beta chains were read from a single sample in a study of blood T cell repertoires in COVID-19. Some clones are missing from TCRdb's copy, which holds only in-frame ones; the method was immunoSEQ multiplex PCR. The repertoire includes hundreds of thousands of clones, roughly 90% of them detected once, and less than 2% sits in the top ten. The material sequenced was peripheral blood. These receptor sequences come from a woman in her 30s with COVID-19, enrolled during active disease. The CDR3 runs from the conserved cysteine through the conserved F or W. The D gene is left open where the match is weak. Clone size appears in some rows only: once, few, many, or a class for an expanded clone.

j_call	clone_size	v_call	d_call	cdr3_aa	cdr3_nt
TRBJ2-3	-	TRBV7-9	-	CASRPPWQYTDTQYF	TGTGCCAGCAGGCCACCTTGGCAGTACACAGATACGCAGTATTTT
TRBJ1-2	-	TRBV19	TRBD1	CASTTLGQGDRGYTF	TGTGCCAGTACTACCTTGGGACAGGGGGATCGTGGCTACACCTTC
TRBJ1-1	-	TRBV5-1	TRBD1	CASSFSGTGALNTEAFF	TGCGCCAGCAGCTTTTCCGGGACAGGAGCCCTGAACACTGAAGCTTTCTTT
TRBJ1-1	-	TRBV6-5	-	CASSFRQMNTEAFF	TGTGCCAGCAGTTTTCGACAGATGAACACTGAAGCTTTCTTT
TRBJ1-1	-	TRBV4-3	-	CASSQDRGMNTEAFF	TGCGCCAGCAGCCAAGATCGAGGAATGAACACTGAAGCTTTCTTT
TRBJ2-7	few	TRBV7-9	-	CASSSKGAYEQYF	TGTGCCAGCAGCTCTAAAGGAGCGTACGAGCAGTACTTC
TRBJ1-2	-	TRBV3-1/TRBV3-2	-	CASSLGRVRAYTF	TGTGCCAGCAGCCTCGGCAGGGTTAGAGCCTACACCTTC
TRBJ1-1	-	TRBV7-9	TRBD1	CASSLDRQGIYSTEAFF	TGTGCCAGCAGCTTAGATAGACAGGGGATATACAGCACTGAAGCTTTCTTT
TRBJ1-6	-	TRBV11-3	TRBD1	CASSSRTGHGSPLHF	TGTGCCAGCAGCTCAAGGACAGGGCACGGTTCACCCCTCCACTTT
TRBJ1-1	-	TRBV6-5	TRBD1	CASSTGGFSEAFF	TGTGCCAGCAGTACAGGGGGCTTTTCTGAAGCTTTCTTT
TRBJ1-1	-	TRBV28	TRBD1	CATKRQGIRNTEAFF	TGTGCCACAAAACGACAGGGGATAAGGAACACTGAAGCTTTCTTT
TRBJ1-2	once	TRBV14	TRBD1	CASSQGQGLYGYTF	TGTGCCAGCAGCCAAGGACAGGGACTCTATGGCTACACCTTC
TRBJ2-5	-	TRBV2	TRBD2	CASSDFSGGGETQYF	TGTGCCAGCAGTGACTTCAGCGGGGGAGGTGAGACCCAGTACTTC
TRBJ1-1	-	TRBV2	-	CASSEAVRGGTEAFF	TGTGCCAGCAGTGAAGCGGTTCGGGGGGGAACTGAAGCTTTCTTT
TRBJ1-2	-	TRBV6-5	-	CASRKDSNYGYTF	TGTGCCAGCAGAAAGGACAGCAATTATGGCTACACCTTC
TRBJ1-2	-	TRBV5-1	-	CATSGDNYGYTF	TGCGCCACCTCGGGTGATAACTATGGCTACACCTTC
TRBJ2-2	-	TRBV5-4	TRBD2	CASSRSPEAGEVNTGELFF	TGTGCCAGCAGCCGAAGTCCAGAAGCGGGGGAGGTGAACACCGGGGAGCTGTTTTTT
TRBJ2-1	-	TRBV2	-	CAGGKSTQGQFF	TGTGCCGGTGGCAAATCGACACAGGGGCAGTTCTTC
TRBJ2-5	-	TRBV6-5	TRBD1	CASSYGAGGQETQYF	TGTGCCAGCAGTTACGGGGCAGGGGGCCAAGAGACCCAGTACTTC
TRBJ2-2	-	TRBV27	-	CASSLSGGGELFF	TGTGCCAGCAGTTTATCGGGGGGCGGGGAGCTGTTTTTT
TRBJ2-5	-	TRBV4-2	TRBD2	CASSPSGGVFETQYF	TGTGCCAGCAGCCCTAGCGGGGGGGTCTTCGAGACCCAGTACTTC